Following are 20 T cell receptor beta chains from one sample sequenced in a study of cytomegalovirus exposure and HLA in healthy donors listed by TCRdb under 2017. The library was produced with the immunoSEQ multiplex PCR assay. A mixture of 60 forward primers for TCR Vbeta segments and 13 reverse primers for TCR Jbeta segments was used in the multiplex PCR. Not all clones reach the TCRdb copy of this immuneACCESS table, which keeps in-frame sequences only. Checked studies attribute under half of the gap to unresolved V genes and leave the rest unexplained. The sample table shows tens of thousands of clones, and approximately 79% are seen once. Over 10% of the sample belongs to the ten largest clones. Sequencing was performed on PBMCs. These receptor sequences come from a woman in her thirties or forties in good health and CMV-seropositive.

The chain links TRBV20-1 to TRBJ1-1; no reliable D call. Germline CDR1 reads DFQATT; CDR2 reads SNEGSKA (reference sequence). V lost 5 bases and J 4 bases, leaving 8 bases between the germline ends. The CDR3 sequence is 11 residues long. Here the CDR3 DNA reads TGCAGTGCTGATAGAGGCACTGAAGCTTTCTTT. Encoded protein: CSADRGTEAFF.

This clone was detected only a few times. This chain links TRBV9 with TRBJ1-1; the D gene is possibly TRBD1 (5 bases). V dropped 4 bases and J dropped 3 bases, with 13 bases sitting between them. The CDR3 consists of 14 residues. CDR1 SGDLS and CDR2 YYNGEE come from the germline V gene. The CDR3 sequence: CASSTFSTDTEAFF. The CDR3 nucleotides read TGTGCCAGCAGCACGTTCTCGACAGACACTGAAGCTTTCTTT. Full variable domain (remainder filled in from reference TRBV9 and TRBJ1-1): DSGVTQTPKHLITATGQRVTLRCSPRSGDLSVYWYQQSLDQGLQFLIQYYNGEERAKGNILERFSAQQFPDLHSELNLSSLELGDSALYFCASSTFSTDTEAFFGQGTRLTVV.

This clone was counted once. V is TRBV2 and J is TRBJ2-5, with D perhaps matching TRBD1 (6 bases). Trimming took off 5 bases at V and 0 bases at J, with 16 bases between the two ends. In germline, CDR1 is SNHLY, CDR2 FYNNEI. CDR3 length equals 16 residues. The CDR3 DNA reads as TGTGCCAGCAGTCAACCCGCTAACAGGGACCAAGAGACCCAGTACTTC. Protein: CASSQPANRDQETQYF.

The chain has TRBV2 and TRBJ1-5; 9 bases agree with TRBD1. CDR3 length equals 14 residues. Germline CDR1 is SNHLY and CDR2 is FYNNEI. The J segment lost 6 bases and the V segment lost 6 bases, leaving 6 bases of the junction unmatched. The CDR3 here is CASRAGTGIQPQHF. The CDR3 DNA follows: TGTGCCAGCAGGGCCGGGACAGGGATTCAGCCCCAGCATTTT.

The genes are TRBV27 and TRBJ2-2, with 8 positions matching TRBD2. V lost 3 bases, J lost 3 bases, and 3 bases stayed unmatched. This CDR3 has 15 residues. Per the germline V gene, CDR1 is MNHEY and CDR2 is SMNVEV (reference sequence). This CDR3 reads CASSFAGGYTGELFF. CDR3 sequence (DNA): TGTGCCAGCAGTTTTGCGGGGGGATACACCGGGGAGCTGTTTTTT.

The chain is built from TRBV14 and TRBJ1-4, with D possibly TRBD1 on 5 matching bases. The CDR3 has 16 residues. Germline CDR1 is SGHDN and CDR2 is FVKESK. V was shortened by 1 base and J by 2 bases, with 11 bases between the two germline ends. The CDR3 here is CASSQVVGRTNEKLFF. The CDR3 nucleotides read TGTGCCAGCAGCCAAGTGGTGGGGCGGACTAATGAAAAACTGTTTTTT.

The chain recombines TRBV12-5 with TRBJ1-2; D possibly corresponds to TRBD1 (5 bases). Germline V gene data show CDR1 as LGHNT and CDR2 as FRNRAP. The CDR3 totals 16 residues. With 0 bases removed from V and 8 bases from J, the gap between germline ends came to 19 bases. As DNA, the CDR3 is TGTGCTAGTGGTTTGGTAATCCGCGGGACGGTTAAGGGCTACACCTTC. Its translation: CASGLVIRGTVKGYTF.

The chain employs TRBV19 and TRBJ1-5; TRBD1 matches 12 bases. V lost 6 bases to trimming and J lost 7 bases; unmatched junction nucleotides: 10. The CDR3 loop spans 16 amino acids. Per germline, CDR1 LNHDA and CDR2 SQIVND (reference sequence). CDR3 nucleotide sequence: TGTGCCAGTAGCGCATCCGGGACAGGGGGCGGGCAGCCCCAGCATTTT. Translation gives CASSASGTGGGQPQHF.

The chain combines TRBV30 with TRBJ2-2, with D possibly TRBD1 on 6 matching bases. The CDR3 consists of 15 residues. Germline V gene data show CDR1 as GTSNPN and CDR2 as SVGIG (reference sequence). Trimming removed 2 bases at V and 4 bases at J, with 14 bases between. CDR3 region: CAWSPRRGITGELFF. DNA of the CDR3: TGTGCCTGGAGTCCACGCAGGGGAATCACCGGGGAGCTGTTTTTT.

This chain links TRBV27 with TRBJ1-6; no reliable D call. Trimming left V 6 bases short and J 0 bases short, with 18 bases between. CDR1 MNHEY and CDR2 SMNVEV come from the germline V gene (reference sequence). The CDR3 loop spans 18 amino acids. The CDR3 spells CASSRFGQLSSYNSPLHF. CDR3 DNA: TGTGCCAGCAGCCGCTTTGGGCAGTTGAGCTCCTATAATTCACCCCTCCACTTT.

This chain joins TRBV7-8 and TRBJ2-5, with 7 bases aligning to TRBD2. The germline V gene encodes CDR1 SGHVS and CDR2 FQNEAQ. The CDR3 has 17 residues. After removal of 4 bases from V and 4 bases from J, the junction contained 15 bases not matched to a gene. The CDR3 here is CASSSTQGASGGETQYF. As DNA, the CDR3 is TGTGCCAGCAGCTCAACCCAAGGGGCCTCGGGGGGAGAGACCCAGTACTTC.

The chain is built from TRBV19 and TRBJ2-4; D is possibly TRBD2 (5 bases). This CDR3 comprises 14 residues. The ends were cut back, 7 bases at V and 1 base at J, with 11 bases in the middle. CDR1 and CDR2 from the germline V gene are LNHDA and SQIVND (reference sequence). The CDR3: CASTLSAAKNIQYF. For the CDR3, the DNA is TGTGCCAGTACCCTTAGCGCTGCCAAAAACATTCAGTACTTC.

The CDR3 sequence is CATSRGAYEQYF. In DNA, the CDR3 is TGTGCCACCAGCAGAGGCGCGTACGAGCAGTACTTC. This chain uses TRBV15 with TRBJ2-7; D uncertain. CDR1 and CDR2 from the germline V gene are LNHNV and YYDKDF (reference sequence). CDR3 length: 12 residues. Trimming stripped 1 base from V and 4 bases from J, with 5 bases between.

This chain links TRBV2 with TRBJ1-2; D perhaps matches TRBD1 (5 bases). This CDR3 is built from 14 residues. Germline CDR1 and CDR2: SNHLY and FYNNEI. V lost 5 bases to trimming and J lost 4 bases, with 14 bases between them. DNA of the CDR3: TGTGCCAGCAGTCGCGGAACAGGTGCCTATGGCTACACCTTC. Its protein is CASSRGTGAYGYTF.

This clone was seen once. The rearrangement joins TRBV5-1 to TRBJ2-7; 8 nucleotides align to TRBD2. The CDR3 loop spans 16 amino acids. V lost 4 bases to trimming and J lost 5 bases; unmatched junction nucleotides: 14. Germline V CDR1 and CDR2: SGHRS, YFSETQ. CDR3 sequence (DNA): TGCGCCAGCAGCCTGGAGGAGCGGGGGAATAATGACGAGCAGTACTTC. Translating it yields CASSLEERGNNDEQYF. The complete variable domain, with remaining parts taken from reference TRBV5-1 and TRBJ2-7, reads KAGVTQTPRYLIKTRGQQVTLSCSPISGHRSVSWYQQTPGQGLQFLFEYFSETQRNKGNFPGRFSGRQFSNSRSEMNVSTLELGDSALYLCASSLEERGNNDEQYFGPGTRLTVT.

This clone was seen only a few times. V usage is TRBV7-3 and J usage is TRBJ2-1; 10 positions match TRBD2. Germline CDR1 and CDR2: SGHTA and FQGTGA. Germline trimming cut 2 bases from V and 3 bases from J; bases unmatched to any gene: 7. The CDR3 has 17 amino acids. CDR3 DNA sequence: TGTGCCAGCAGCTTATCCTCAGCGGGGGGGAACTACAATGAGCAGTTCTTC. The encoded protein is CASSLSSAGGNYNEQFF.

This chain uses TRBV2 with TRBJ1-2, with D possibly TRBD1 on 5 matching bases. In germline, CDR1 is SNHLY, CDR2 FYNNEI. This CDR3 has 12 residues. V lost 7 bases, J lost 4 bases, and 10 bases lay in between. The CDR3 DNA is TGTGCCAGCAACTGGGGCCGCTATGGCTACACCTTC. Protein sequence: CASNWGRYGYTF.

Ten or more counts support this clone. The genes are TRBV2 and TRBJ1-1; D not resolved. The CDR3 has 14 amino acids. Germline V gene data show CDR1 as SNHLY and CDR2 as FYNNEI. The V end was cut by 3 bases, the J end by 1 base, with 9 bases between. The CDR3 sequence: CASSEEGRNTEAFF. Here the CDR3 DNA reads TGTGCCAGCAGTGAGGAAGGGAGGAACACTGAAGCTTTCTTT. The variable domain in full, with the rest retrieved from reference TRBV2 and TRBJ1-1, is EPEVTQTPSHQVTQMGQEVILRCVPISNHLYFYWYRQILGQKVEFLVSFYNNEISEKSEIFDDQFSVERPDGSNFTLKIRSTKLEDSAMYFCASSEEGRNTEAFFGQGTRLTVV.

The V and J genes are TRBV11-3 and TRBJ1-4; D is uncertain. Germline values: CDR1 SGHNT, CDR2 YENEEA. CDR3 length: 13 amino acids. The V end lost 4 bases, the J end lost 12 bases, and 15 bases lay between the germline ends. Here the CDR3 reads CASSSGWRSELFF. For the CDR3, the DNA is TGTGCCAGCAGCTCAGGATGGAGGTCAGAACTGTTTTTT.

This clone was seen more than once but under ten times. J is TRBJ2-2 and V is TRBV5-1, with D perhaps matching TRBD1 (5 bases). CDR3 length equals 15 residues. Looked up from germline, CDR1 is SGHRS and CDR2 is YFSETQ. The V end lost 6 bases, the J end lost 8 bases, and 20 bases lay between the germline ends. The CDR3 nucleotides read TGCGCCAGCACCAAGGGGTCGTTTTTGGATGGGGAGCTGTTTTTT. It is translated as CASTKGSFLDGELFF. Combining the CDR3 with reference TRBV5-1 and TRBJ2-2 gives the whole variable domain KAGVTQTPRYLIKTRGQQVTLSCSPISGHRSVSWYQQTPGQGLQFLFEYFSETQRNKGNFPGRFSGRQFSNSRSEMNVSTLELGDSALYLCASTKGSFLDGELFFGEGSRLTVL.